One sample yielded the 31 T cell receptor beta chains listed below, sequenced in a study of OX40 agonist ivuxolimab in advanced cancers. This table comes from immunoSEQ multiplex PCR, and its TCRdb copy is limited to in-frame clones, with some not included. Of 15,000 to 20,000 clones in the sample, around 88% were seen once. The specimen was CD4+ or CD8+ T cells sorted from blood, collected in a trial of the OX40 agonist ivuxolimab. These receptors were obtained from an adult with an advanced solid tumor such as melanoma, head and neck, liver or kidney cancer.

This clone was seen a single time. The V and J genes are TRBV19 and TRBJ2-3, with D possibly being TRBD2 (6 bases). Trimming shortened V by 6 bases and J by 1 base, and 29 bases separated the two germline ends. Germline V gene sequence: CDR1 LNHDA, CDR2 SQIVND (reference sequence). The CDR3 is 20 amino acids. As DNA, the CDR3 is TGTGCCAGTAGACGGCAGGCGGGACCAAGGAGACGTTCGGGCACAGATACGCAGTATTTT. This codes for CASRRQAGPRRRSGTDTQYF.

The chain uses TRBV5-4 and TRBJ2-2; D might be TRBD2 (6 bases). The V end was cut by 4 bases, the J end by 6 bases, with 16 bases between. CDR3 length: 15 amino acids. CDR1 is SGHNT, CDR2 YYREEE, per germline (reference sequence). The CDR3 reads CASSLATSSAGELFF. The DNA for the CDR3 is TGTGCCAGCAGCCTTGCGACTAGTTCGGCCGGGGAGCTGTTTTTT.

The chain has TRBV7-3 and TRBJ2-1; D is undetermined. V lost 4 bases and J 11 bases, leaving 18 bases between the germline ends. In germline, CDR1 is SGHTA, CDR2 FQGTGA. The CDR3 spans 14 residues. The CDR3 sequence is CASSSAGTGRQQFF. The CDR3 nucleotides are TGTGCCAGCAGCTCCGCCGGAACGGGCAGACAGCAGTTCTTC. The full variable domain, its missing parts supplied by reference TRBV7-3 and TRBJ2-1, is GAGVSQTPSNKVTEKGKYVELRCDPISGHTALYWYRQSLGQGPEFLIYFQGTGAADDSGLPNDRFFAVRPEGSVSTLKIQRTERGDSAVYLCASSSAGTGRQQFFGPGTRLTVL.

The V gene is TRBV6-6, the J gene TRBJ1-1; 10 nucleotides match TRBD1. This CDR3 region has 15 residues. Per germline, CDR1 MNHNY and CDR2 SVGAGI (reference sequence). V lost 5 bases and J lost 1; bases outside the gene matches: 4. The CDR3 reads CASSPRDRGNTEAFF. The CDR3 bases are TGTGCCAGCAGTCCTCGGGACAGGGGGAACACTGAAGCTTTCTTT.

V and J are TRBV11-2 and TRBJ1-1, with D tentatively TRBD1 (6 bases). This CDR3 has 15 residues. CDR1 SGHAT and CDR2 FQNNGV come from the germline V gene. V lost 0 bases, J lost 1 base, and 9 bases lay in between. The CDR3 loop is CASSLDGQKNTEAFF. CDR3 in DNA: TGTGCCAGCAGCTTAGATGGACAGAAGAACACTGAAGCTTTCTTT.

This clone was seen once. Other DNA sequences in this sample translate to the same CDR3. The gene calls are TRBV5-4 and TRBJ2-5, with D perhaps TRBD2 (6 bases). Germline CDR1 reads SGHNT; CDR2 reads YYREEE (reference sequence). The V end was cut by 1 base, the J end by 2 bases, with 12 bases between. The CDR3 covers 15 residues. The CDR3 region has the DNA TGTGCCAGCAGCTTGAAGTTGGCGGGACAAGAGACCCAGTACTTC. This translates into CASSLKLAGQETQYF.

This chain connects TRBV11-2 to TRBJ2-1, with 11 bases lining up with TRBD2. Germline V gives CDR1 SGHAT, CDR2 FQNNGV. The junction had 3 bases not matched to a gene; V was cut back by 5 bases and J by 12 bases. The CDR3 is made up of 12 amino acids. Here the CDR3 DNA reads TGTGCCAGCAGCCCGGGACTAGCGGCGCAGTTCTTC. Residues: CASSPGLAAQFF.

This chain uses TRBV4-2 with TRBJ2-5, with D hard to call. CDR1 and CDR2 from the germline V gene are LGHNA and YNFKEQ. The CDR3 extends over 13 amino acids. Trimming removed 4 bases at V and 1 base at J, with 7 bases between. This CDR3 reads CASSPDRQETQYF. Here the CDR3 DNA reads TGTGCCAGCAGCCCTGACCGCCAAGAGACCCAGTACTTC.

The sample holds a few counts of this clone. V and J are TRBV6-5 and TRBJ2-2, with TRBD1 as a possible D gene (6 bases). This CDR3 spans 13 amino acids. The germline V gene has CDR1 MNHEY and CDR2 SVGAGI. V lost 6 bases, J lost 6 bases, and 11 bases lay in between. The CDR3: CASSKQGAGELFF. The CDR3 DNA is TGTGCCAGCAGCAAACAGGGCGCCGGGGAGCTGTTTTTT.

CDR3 protein: CASSQAGSEQYF. The CDR3, as DNA: TGTGCCAGCAGCCAGGCGGGGTCCGAGCAGTACTTC. This rearrangement joins TRBV5-6 to TRBJ2-7, with TRBD2 as a possible D gene (6 bases). The length of the CDR3 is 12 residues. Germline CDR1 and CDR2: SGHDT and YYEEEE. The V gene lost 4 bases and the J gene lost 6 bases, with 11 bases spanning the gap.

V and J are TRBV11-2 and TRBJ2-5; 10 bases are shared with TRBD2. Germline values: CDR1 SGHAT, CDR2 FQNNGV. With V trimmed by 5 bases and J by 2 bases, 14 bases remained unmatched. This CDR3 comprises 18 residues. CDR3 coding DNA: TGTGCCAGCAGCCCCATTTGGGGTAGCGGGAGGTTACAAGAGACCCAGTACTTC. It codes for CASSPIWGSGRLQETQYF.

In this sample, this clone turned up once. The chain recombines TRBV7-2 with TRBJ2-5; no reliable D call. The CDR3 runs to 14 residues. Germline lookup yields CDR1 SGHTA and CDR2 FQGNSA. V lost 0 bases to trimming and J lost 0 bases, with 5 bases between them. CDR3 amino acids: CASSLAAYQETQYF. The CDR3 DNA sequence: TGTGCCAGCAGCTTAGCGGCGTACCAAGAGACCCAGTACTTC.

This chain joins TRBV18 and TRBJ2-7, with D uncertain. The CDR3 runs to 14 residues. Germline V gene sequence: CDR1 KGHSH, CDR2 LQKENI. The ends were cut back, 3 bases at V and 0 bases at J, with 9 bases in the middle. The CDR3 region has the DNA TGTGCCAGCTCACCGAAGGCGGACTCCTACGAGCAGTACTTC. Translation: CASSPKADSYEQYF.

The chain couples TRBV27 to TRBJ2-7; 11 positions agree with TRBD2. CDR1 and CDR2 (germline): MNHEY, SMNVEV (reference sequence). The CDR3 totals 15 residues. With V trimmed by 6 bases and J by 7 bases, 11 bases remained unmatched. The CDR3 loop is CASRSLAGGPGEQYF. As DNA, the CDR3 is TGTGCCAGCAGATCCTTAGCGGGAGGGCCCGGGGAGCAGTACTTC.

The rearrangement uses TRBV20-1 and TRBJ1-1; no definite D call. The CDR3 covers 9 residues. Trimming took off 8 bases at V and 11 bases at J, with 12 bases between the two ends. The germline V gene has CDR1 DFQATT and CDR2 SNEGSKA (reference sequence). The CDR3 sequence: CSLGTDAFF. DNA of the CDR3: TGCAGTTTGGGAACCGACGCTTTCTTT.

This clone was seen only a few times. The chain combines TRBV6-4 with TRBJ2-2; possibly TRBD1 for D (6 bases). CDR1 is MRHNA, CDR2 SNTAGT, per germline. There are 15 residues in the CDR3. Trimming stripped 6 bases from V and 6 bases from J, with 17 bases between. The DNA for the CDR3 is TGTGCCAGCAGGGCACAGGGACAAGGGGCCGGGGAGCTGTTTTTT. It yields the protein CASRAQGQGAGELFF.

The rearrangement uses TRBV21-1 and TRBJ2-7. TRBV21-1 is an annotated pseudogene. The CDR3 runs to 16 residues. In DNA form, the CDR3 reads TGTGCCAGCAGCAATTTCCGGGACCTTGTGAAATACGAGCAGTACTTC. As protein: CASSNFRDLVKYEQYF.

This clone was found once. V is TRBV9 and J is TRBJ2-3; 12 nucleotides agree with TRBD2. The CDR3 sequence is 14 residues long. Germline V CDR1 and CDR2: SGDLS, YYNGEE. The trim removed 7 bases at V and 4 bases at J, leaving 4 bases unmatched. The CDR3 coding sequence is TGTGCCAGCGGACCTAGCGGGAGGGCAGATACGCAGTATTTT. This codes for CASGPSGRADTQYF.

This CDR3 reads CASSPRAGIIHNYGYTF. The CDR3 DNA is TGTGCCAGCAGCCCGCGTGCAGGGATAATTCATAACTATGGCTACACCTTC. The chain joins TRBV28 to TRBJ1-2; weak D call: TRBD1 (5 bases). CDR3 length: 17 residues. The V gene lost 6 bases and the J gene lost 1 base, with 21 bases spanning the gap. Germline lookup yields CDR1 MDHEN and CDR2 SYDVKM.

This clone has a handful of counts. V is TRBV7-2 and J is TRBJ2-3; no reliable D call. CDR1 SGHTA and CDR2 FQGNSA come from the germline V gene. The CDR3 is 13 amino acids. The ends were cut back, 4 bases at V and 4 bases at J, with 9 bases in the middle. This chain's CDR3 is CASSSSTADTQYF. CDR3 nucleotide sequence: TGTGCCAGCAGCTCGTCCACAGCAGATACGCAGTATTTT.

The J gene is TRBJ2-1, the V gene TRBV2; the match to TRBD2 covers 7 bases. The germline CDR1 and CDR2 sequences are SNHLY and FYNNEI. The junction had 8 bases not matched to a gene; V was cut back by 5 bases and J by 1 base. The CDR3 extends over 16 amino acids. CDR3 nucleotides: TGTGCCAGCAGTTGGGAGGGCCTCGGGTCCTACAATGAGCAGTTCTTC. Translating it yields CASSWEGLGSYNEQFF.

The chain joins TRBV10-3 to TRBJ2-5; 7 bases are a match to TRBD1. Germline assignment: CDR1 ENHRY and CDR2 SYGVKD. J was trimmed by 3 bases and V by 4 bases; bases with no gene match: 2. CDR3 length: 13 amino acids. The CDR3 loop is CAISGQGKETQYF. The CDR3, as DNA: TGTGCCATCAGTGGACAGGGAAAAGAGACCCAGTACTTC.

This clone has a single count. The genes are TRBV9 and TRBJ2-5; D uncertain. Trimming left V 0 bases short and J 5 bases short, with 8 bases between. This CDR3 has 13 residues. Germline CDR1 and CDR2: SGDLS and YYNGEE. CDR3 sequence reads: CASSVGSAETQYF. CDR3 DNA sequence: TGTGCCAGCAGCGTAGGGTCTGCGGAGACCCAGTACTTC.

V and J are TRBV7-8 and TRBJ2-7; 10 bases are a match to TRBD2. The germline V gene encodes CDR1 SGHVS and CDR2 FQNEAQ. The V segment lost 2 bases and the J segment 0 bases; nucleotides outside the gene matches: 4. The CDR3 sequence is 16 residues long. CDR3 bases: TGTGCCAGCAGCTTACTCCCTAGCGGGAGCTCCTACGAGCAGTACTTC. Translating it yields CASSLLPSGSSYEQYF.

The rearrangement links TRBV6-6 to TRBJ2-2, with TRBD2 as a possible D gene (5 bases). V lost 8 bases to trimming and J lost 4 bases, with 17 bases between them. The CDR3 runs to 15 residues. Germline V gene data show CDR1 as MNHNY and CDR2 as SVGAGI (reference sequence). The DNA of the CDR3 is TGTGCCAGCCAGCCTAGGAACGCGGGCACCGGGGAGCTGTTTTTT. Translating gives CASQPRNAGTGELFF.

This clone was counted a single time. The chain uses TRBV28 and TRBJ1-3; D is ambiguous. V was trimmed by 7 bases and J by 0 bases, leaving 25 bases between them. This CDR3 spans 19 amino acids. Germline assignment: CDR1 MDHEN and CDR2 SYDVKM. CDR3 in amino acids: CASIGPVGNAALSGNTIYF. DNA for the CDR3: TGTGCCAGCATCGGCCCAGTGGGGAACGCGGCCCTCTCTGGAAACACCATATATTTT.

V and J are TRBV7-3 and TRBJ1-5; no reliable D call. Germline V gene data show CDR1 as SGHTA and CDR2 as FQGTGA. The CDR3 sequence is 13 residues long. Deletions cut 5 bases from V and 5 bases from J, with 10 bases between. The CDR3 loop is CASSPGIDQPQHF. In DNA form, the CDR3 reads TGTGCCAGCAGCCCGGGCATCGATCAGCCCCAGCATTTT.

CDR3 in amino acids: CASSIDQVRMSEQYF. In DNA, the CDR3 is TGTGCCAGTAGTATAGATCAGGTGCGCATGTCCGAGCAGTACTTC. The chain has TRBV19 and TRBJ2-7; D is unclear. Trimming took 0 bases from V and 6 from J, leaving 15 bases between them. In germline, CDR1 is LNHDA, CDR2 SQIVND (reference sequence). The CDR3 runs to 15 residues.

The chain carries TRBV27 and TRBJ2-3; the D gene could be TRBD1 or TRBD2 (5 bases each). Germline assignment: CDR1 MNHEY and CDR2 SMNVEV (reference sequence). The germline V and J ends were trimmed by 7 bases and 1 base, with 12 bases remaining between them. The CDR3 covers 14 residues. This CDR3 is CASIGGPGTDTQYF. The CDR3, as DNA: TGTGCCAGCATTGGGGGACCGGGCACAGATACGCAGTATTTT.

The gene calls are TRBV5-1 and TRBJ2-3, with TRBD2 matching over 7 bases. The CDR3 spans 15 residues. Germline V gives CDR1 SGHRS, CDR2 YFSETQ. V lost 0 bases to trimming and J lost 5 bases; unmatched junction nucleotides: 6. In nucleotides, the CDR3 is TGCGCCAGCAGCTTGGAGGGAGGGCCCGGAGATACGCAGTATTTT. Translated: CASSLEGGPGDTQYF.

The chain links TRBV25-1 to TRBJ2-7; 8 bases align to TRBD1. V shed 1 base and J 2 bases; nucleotides not matched to a gene: 10. From germline, CDR1 is MGHDK and CDR2 SYGVNS. The length of the CDR3 is 17 residues. In nucleotides, the CDR3 is TGTGCCAGCAGTGAATTAAAAGGCCAGGGGGCGACCTACGAGCAGTACTTC. Its translation is CASSELKGQGATYEQYF.